This T cell receptor (beta chain) came from a study of T cells in Graves' hyperthyroidism and ophthalmopathy. This clonotype was counted at least ten times. Amplified TCR beta CDR3 regions came from RNA transcripts. In the first-round RT-PCR of the TCR CDR3, the HTBI primer set was used. MiXCR, applied by TCRdb to the multiplex PCR reads, yields one record per CDR3 protein. This table holds approximately 420,000 distinct CDR3 sequences, 15% found once. This CDR3 has 15 residues. Trimming pared 4 bases from V and 1 base from J, leaving 11 bases between. This clonotype originated in a woman aged 25-40 years with Graves' hyperthyroidism. The chain couples TRBV12-3 or TRBV12-4 to TRBJ1-5; weak D call: TRBD1 (6 bases). The sequencing sample was made of blood. The CDR3 reads CASSSGAASNQPQHF. The CDR3 bases are TGTGCCAGCAGTTCAGGGGCAGCAAGCAATCAGCCCCAGCATTTT.